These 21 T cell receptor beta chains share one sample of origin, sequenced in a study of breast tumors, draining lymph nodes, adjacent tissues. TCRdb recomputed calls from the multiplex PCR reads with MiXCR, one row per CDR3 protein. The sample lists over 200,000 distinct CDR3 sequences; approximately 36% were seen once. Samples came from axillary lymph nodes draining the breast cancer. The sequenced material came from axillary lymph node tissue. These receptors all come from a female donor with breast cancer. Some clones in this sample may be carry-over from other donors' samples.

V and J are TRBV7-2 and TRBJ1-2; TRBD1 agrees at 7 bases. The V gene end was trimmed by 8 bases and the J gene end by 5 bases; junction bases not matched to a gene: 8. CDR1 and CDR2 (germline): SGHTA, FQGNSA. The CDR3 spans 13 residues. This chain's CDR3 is CASSMTGRYGYTF. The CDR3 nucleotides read TGTGCCAGCTCCATGACAGGGCGGTATGGCTACACCTTC. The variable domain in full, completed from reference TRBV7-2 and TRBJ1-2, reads GAGVSQSPSNKVTEKGKDVELRCDPISGHTALYWYRQSLGQGLEFLIYFQGNSAPDKSGLPSDRFSAERTGGSVSTLTIQRTQQEDSAVYLCASSMTGRYGYTFGSGTRLTVV.

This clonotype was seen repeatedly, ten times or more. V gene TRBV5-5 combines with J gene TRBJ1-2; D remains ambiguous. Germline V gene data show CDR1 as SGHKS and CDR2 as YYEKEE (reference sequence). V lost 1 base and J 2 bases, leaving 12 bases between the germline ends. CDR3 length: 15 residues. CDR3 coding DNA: TGTGCCAGCAGCTTGATGGGTCTCGAGAACTATGGCTACACCTTC. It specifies CASSLMGLENYGYTF.

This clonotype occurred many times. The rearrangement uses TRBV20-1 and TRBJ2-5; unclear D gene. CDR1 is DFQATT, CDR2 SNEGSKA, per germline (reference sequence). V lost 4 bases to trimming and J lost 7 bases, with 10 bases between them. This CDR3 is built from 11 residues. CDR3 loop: CSAMIGWTQYF. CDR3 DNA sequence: TGCAGTGCTATGATTGGGTGGACCCAGTACTTC.

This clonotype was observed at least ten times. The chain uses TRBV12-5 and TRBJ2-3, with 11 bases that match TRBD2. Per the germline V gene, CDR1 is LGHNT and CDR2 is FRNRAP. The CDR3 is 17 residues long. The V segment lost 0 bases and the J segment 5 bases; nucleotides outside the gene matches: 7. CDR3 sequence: CASGLVSSSGRIDTQYF. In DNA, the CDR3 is TGTGCTAGTGGTTTGGTATCGTCTAGCGGGAGGATAGATACGCAGTATTTT. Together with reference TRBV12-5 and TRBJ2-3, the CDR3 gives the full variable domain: DARVTQTPRHKVTEMGQEVTMRCQPILGHNTVFWYRQTMMQGLELLAYFRNRAPLDDSGMPKDRFSAEMPDATLATLKIQPSEPRDSAVYFCASGLVSSSGRIDTQYFGPGTRLTVL.

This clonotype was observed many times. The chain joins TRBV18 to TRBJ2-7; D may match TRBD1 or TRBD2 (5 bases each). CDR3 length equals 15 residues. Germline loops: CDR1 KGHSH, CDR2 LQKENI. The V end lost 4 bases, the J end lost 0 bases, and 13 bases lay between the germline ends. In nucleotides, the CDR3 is TGTGCCAGCTCACGAGGGGACCTTACCTCCTACGAGCAGTACTTC. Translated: CASSRGDLTSYEQYF.

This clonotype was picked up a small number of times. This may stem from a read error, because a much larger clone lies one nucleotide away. The CDR3 loop reads CASSVISGGGETQYF. The CDR3 DNA follows: TGTGCCAGCAGCGTAATTAGCGGGGGAGGAGAGACCCAGTACTTC. V is TRBV6-5 and J is TRBJ2-5; 9 bases agree with TRBD2. Trimming at V came to 6 bases and at J to 4 bases, leaving 9 bases not matched to a gene. This CDR3 region has 15 residues. The germline V gene has CDR1 MNHEY and CDR2 SVGAGI.

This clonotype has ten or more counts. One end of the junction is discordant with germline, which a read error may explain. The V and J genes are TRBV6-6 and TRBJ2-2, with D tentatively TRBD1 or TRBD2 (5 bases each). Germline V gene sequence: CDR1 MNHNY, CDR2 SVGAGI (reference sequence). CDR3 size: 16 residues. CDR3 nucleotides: TGTGCCAGCAGTCACTCGAAGGCCGTGGGGGTCGGGGAGCTGTTTTTT. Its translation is CASSHSKAVGVGELFF.

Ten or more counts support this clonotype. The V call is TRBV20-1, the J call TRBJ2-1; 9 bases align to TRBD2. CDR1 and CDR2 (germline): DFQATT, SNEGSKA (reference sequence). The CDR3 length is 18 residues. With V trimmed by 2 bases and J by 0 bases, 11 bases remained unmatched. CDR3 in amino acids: CSARNTQRGVSSYNEQFF. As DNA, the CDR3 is TGCAGTGCTAGAAACACCCAGCGGGGGGTGTCCTCCTACAATGAGCAGTTCTTC.

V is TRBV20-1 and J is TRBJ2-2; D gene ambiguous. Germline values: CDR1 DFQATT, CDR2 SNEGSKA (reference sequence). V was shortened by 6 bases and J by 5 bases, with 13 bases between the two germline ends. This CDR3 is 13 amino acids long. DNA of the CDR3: TGCAGTGCCATCCGCCCCGGAACCGGGGAGCTGTTTTTT. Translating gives CSAIRPGTGELFF.

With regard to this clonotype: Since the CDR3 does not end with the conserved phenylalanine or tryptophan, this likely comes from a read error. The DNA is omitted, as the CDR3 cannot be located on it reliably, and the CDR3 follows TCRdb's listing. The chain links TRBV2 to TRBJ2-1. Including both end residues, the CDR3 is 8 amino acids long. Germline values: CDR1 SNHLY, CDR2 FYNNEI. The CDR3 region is CASSERVV.

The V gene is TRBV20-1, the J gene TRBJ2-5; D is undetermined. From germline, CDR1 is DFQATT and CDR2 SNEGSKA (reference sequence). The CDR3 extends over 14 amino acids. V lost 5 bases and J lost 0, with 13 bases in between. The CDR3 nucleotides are TGCAGTGCTTTGGCTAACCGGGACCAAGAGACCCAGTACTTC. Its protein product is CSALANRDQETQYF.

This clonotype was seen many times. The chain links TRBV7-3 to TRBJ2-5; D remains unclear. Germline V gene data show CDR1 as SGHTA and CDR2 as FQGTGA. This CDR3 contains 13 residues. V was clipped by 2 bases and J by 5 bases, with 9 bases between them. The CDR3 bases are TGTGCCAGCAGCTTATACCGGTGGGAGACCCAGTACTTC. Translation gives CASSLYRWETQYF.

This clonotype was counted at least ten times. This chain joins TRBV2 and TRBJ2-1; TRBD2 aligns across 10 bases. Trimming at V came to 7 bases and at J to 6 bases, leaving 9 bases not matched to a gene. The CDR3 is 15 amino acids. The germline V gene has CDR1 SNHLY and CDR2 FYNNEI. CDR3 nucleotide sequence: TGTGCCAGCATGGCTGGGCTAGCGGGGGTCAATGAGCAGTTCTTC. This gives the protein CASMAGLAGVNEQFF.

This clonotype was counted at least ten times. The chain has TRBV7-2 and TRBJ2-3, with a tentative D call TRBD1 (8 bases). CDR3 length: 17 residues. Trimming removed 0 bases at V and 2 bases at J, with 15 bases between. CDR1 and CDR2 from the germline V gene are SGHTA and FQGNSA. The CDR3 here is CASSLARGRGNTDTQYF. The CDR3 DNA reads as TGTGCCAGCAGCTTAGCCAGGGGGCGGGGGAACACAGATACGCAGTATTTT.

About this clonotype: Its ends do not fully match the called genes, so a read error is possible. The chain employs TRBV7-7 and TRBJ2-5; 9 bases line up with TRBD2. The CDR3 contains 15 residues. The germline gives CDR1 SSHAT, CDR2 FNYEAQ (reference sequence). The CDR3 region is CASSLVASGKETQYF. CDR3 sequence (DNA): TGTGCTAGCAGCTTAGTGGCTAGCGGGAAGGAGACCCAGTACTTC.

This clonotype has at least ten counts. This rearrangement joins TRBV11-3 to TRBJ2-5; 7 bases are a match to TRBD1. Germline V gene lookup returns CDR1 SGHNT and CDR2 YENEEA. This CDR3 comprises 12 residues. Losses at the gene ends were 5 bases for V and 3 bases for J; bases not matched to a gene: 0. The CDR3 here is CASSQGEETQYF. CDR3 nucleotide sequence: TGTGCCAGCAGCCAGGGGGAAGAGACCCAGTACTTC.

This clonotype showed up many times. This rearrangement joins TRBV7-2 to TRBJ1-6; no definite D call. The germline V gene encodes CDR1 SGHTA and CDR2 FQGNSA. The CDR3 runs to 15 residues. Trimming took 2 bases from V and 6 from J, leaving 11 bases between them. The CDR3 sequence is CASSLIAASNSPLHF. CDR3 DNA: TGTGCCAGCAGCTTAATAGCGGCAAGTAATTCACCCCTCCACTTT.

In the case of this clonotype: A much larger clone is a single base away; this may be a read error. This CDR3 is CASRDRGLWELYF. In nucleotides, the CDR3 is TGTGCCAGCAGGGACAGGGGGCTTTGGGAGCTGTACTTC. The chain joins TRBV6-5 to TRBJ2-7; 11 nucleotides agree with TRBD1. CDR3 length: 13 residues. Per the germline V gene, CDR1 is MNHEY and CDR2 is SVGAGI.

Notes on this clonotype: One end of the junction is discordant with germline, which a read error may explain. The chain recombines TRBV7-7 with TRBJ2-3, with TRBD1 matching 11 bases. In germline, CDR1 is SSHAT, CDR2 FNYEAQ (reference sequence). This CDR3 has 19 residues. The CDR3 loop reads CASSLGTGGRAGSTDTQYF. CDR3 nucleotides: TGTGCTAGCAGCTTAGGGACAGGGGGACGAGCGGGGAGCACAGATACGCAGTATTTT.

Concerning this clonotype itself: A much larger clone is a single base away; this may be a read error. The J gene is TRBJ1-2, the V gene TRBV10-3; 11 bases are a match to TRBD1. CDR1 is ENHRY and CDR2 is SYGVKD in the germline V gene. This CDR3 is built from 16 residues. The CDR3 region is CAISYSGTGGYYGYAF. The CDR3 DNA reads TGTGCCATCAGTTATTCCGGGACAGGGGGATATTATGGCTACGCCTTC.

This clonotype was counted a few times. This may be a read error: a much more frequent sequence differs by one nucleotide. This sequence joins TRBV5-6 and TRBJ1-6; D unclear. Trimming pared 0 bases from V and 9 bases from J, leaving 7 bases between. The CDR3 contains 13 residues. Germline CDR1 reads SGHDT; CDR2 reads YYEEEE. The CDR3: CASSLATTSPLHF. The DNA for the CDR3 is TGTGCCAGCAGCTTGGCGACGACTTCACCCCTCCACTTT.